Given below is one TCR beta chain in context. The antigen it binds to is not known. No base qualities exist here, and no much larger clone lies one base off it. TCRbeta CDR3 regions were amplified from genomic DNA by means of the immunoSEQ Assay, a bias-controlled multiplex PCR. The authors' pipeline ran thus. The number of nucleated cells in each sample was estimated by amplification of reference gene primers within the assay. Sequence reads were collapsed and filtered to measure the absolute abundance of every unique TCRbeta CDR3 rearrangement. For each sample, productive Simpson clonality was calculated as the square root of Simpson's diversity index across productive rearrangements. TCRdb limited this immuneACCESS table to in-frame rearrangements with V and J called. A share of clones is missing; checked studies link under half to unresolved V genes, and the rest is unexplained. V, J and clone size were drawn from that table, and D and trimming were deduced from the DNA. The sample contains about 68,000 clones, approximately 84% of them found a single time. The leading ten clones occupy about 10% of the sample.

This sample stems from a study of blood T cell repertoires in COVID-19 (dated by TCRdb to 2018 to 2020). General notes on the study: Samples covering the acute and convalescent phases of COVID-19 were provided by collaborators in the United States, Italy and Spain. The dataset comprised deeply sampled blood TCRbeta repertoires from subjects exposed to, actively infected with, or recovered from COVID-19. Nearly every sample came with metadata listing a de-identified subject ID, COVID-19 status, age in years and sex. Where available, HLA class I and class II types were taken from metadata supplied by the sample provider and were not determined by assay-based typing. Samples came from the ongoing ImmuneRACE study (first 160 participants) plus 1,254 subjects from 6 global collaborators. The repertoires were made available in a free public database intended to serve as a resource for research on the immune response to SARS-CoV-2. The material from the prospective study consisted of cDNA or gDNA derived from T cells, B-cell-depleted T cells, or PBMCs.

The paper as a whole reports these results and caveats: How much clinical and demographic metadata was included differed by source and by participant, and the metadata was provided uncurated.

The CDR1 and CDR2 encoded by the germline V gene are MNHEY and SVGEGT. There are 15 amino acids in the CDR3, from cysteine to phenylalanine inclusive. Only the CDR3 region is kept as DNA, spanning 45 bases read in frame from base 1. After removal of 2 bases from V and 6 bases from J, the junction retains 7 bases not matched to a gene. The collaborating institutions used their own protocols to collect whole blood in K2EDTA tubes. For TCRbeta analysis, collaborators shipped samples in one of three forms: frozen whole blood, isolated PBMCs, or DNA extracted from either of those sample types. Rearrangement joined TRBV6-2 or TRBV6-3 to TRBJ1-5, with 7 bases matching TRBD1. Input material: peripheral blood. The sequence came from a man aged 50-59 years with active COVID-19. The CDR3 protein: CASSYTNRGGQPQHF. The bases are TGTGCCAGCAGTTACACTAACAGGGGTGGTCAGCCCCAGCATTTT.